Shown below are 8 T cell receptor beta chains from a single sample sequenced in a study of blood T cells in healthy people across ages. A second PCR, run for about 6 to 11 cycles, used a sample-barcoded 5' primer plus a J-beta primer mix. One entry per CDR3 protein, called by TCRdb with MiXCR from the 5' RACE reads. The sample shows roughly 1.6 million distinct CDR3 sequences, 30% to 40% of them seen only once. Sequences were obtained from blood. The source is a woman between 25 and 40 years old in good health.

CDR3 amino acids: CSLRIPGSTPSYNEQFF. For the CDR3, the DNA is TGCAGCCTACGTATACCGGGATCCACCCCCTCCTACAATGAGCAGTTCTTC. J is TRBJ2-1 and V is TRBV20-1; D might be TRBD2 (5 bases). This CDR3 contains 17 residues. Germline V gene sequence: CDR1 DFQATT, CDR2 SNEGSKA (reference sequence).

The sample holds many counts of this clonotype. The V and J genes are TRBV6-5 and TRBJ2-7, with 8 bases that match TRBD1. There are 15 residues in the CDR3. Germline V CDR1 and CDR2: MNHEY, SVGAGI. V lost 4 bases to trimming and J lost 7 bases; unmatched junction nucleotides: 12. The CDR3 reads CASSLGTGARGEQYF. In nucleotides, the CDR3 is TGTGCCAGCAGTTTAGGGACAGGCGCCCGGGGGGAGCAGTACTTC.

As to this clonotype: One end of the junction varies from germline; a read error may be responsible. This chain uses TRBV11-1 with TRBJ2-7; 8 bases agree with TRBD1. In germline, CDR1 is SGHAT, CDR2 FQDESV (reference sequence). The length of the CDR3 is 16 residues. The CDR3 spells CASSLIYGTGHYEEYF. In DNA, the CDR3 is TGTGCCAGCAGCTTAATCTATGGGACAGGACACTACGAGGAGTACTTC.

The rearrangement links TRBV7-2 to TRBJ2-5; TRBD2 agrees at 11 bases. The ends lost 1 base at V and 7 bases at J; junction bases unmatched: 8. This CDR3 spans 16 amino acids. Germline V CDR1 and CDR2: SGHTA, FQGNSA. The CDR3 region is CASSLGPGLAAPTQYF. The CDR3 DNA follows: TGTGCCAGCAGCTTAGGGCCGGGACTAGCGGCACCGACCCAGTACTTC. Based on the CDR3 plus reference TRBV7-2 and TRBJ2-5, the full variable domain is GAGVSQSPSNKVTEKGKDVELRCDPISGHTALYWYRQSLGQGLEFLIYFQGNSAPDKSGLPSDRFSAERTGGSVSTLTIQRTQQEDSAVYLCASSLGPGLAAPTQYFGPGTRLLVL.

The chain couples TRBV15 to TRBJ1-1, with D perhaps TRBD1 (6 bases). The ends were cut back, 2 bases at V and 8 bases at J, with 12 bases in the middle. CDR1 is LNHNV, CDR2 YYDKDF, per germline (reference sequence). This CDR3 comprises 13 residues. The CDR3 loop is CATSRLRTEEAFF. CDR3 coding DNA: TGTGCCACCAGCAGACTGAGGACAGAAGAAGCTTTCTTT.

The chain uses TRBV10-3 and TRBJ2-7, with D possibly TRBD2 on 5 matching bases. Germline assignment: CDR1 ENHRY and CDR2 SYGVKD. This CDR3 is 14 amino acids long. V was trimmed by 2 bases and J by 3 bases, leaving 11 bases between them. CDR3 bases: TGTGCCATCAGTGAGCCGGGGATCCTCTACGAGCAGTACTTC. It codes for CAISEPGILYEQYF.

This clonotype was seen a handful of times. The chain uses TRBV28 and TRBJ1-2; 7 bases agree with TRBD1. The CDR3 extends over 15 amino acids. After removal of 7 bases from V and 2 bases from J, the junction contained 10 bases not matched to a gene. Per the germline V gene, CDR1 is MDHEN and CDR2 is SYDVKM. CDR3 residues: CASTFLGGQNYGYTF. In DNA form, the CDR3 reads TGTGCCAGCACCTTTCTGGGGGGACAGAACTATGGCTACACCTTC.

V usage is TRBV5-1 and J usage is TRBJ1-5, with D maybe TRBD1 (6 bases). Germline V lookup: CDR1 SGHRS, CDR2 YFSETQ. Trimming stripped 9 bases from V and 0 bases from J, with 25 bases between. The CDR3 runs to 18 residues. CDR3 protein: CATRTEPSLIDSNQPQHF. The CDR3 DNA sequence: TGCGCCACCCGGACAGAACCGTCCTTAATAGATAGCAATCAGCCCCAGCATTTT.